The 13 T cell receptor beta chains reported below all come from one sample, sequenced in a study of T-cell reconstitution after alpha-beta-depleted transplantation in children (dated by TCRdb to 2015 to 2016). Receptors were amplified or captured by PCR. Instrument used: Illumina HiSeq 2500. Molecular barcoding was employed in the preparation of TCR libraries, with unique molecular identifiers being used to normalize TCRbeta repertoire quantification. The public reads were run again by TCRdb, first through fastp at Q25 and then through MiXCR, and only productive beta chains were kept. Each record represents a unique CDR3 protein, reported with the most common genes and DNA among its rows. The sample table lists some 600,000 distinct CDR3 sequences, 15% to 20% of them with a count of one. The ten top clones hold 1.1% of the sample. The source was PBMCs from the stem cell graft donor, collected from the stem cell graft. The receptor source for this set is a human donor who donated a stem cell graft to a child with acute myeloid leukemia.

This clonotype was detected once. This chain uses TRBV7-9 with TRBJ2-5, with 9 bases identical to TRBD2. The CDR3 is made up of 15 amino acids. Trimming took 1 base from V and 4 from J; bases not matched to a gene: 4. Germline V lookup: CDR1 SEHNR, CDR2 FQNEAQ (reference sequence). The CDR3 sequence: CASSLGTSVRETQYF. Here the CDR3 DNA reads TGTGCCAGCAGCTTAGGGACTAGCGTACGAGAGACCCAGTACTTC.

This clonotype turned up a few times. The chain recombines TRBV29-1 with TRBJ2-6; 9 bases fit TRBD1. The germline V gene has CDR1 SQVTM and CDR2 ANQGSEA. This CDR3 contains 16 residues. Trimming removed 8 bases from V and 0 bases from J; junction bases left unmatched: 8. In DNA, the CDR3 is TGCAGCACCCTCGGACAGGGGAGCTCTGGGGCCAACGTCCTGACTTTC. Protein sequence: CSTLGQGSSGANVLTF.

Only a few counts were recorded for this clonotype. The chain combines TRBV6-1 with TRBJ2-5; 9 bases are a match to TRBD2. The CDR3 runs to 14 residues. CDR1 is MNHNS and CDR2 is SASEGT in the germline V gene. V gave up 5 bases and J gave up 6 bases; unmatched junction bases: 7. This CDR3 reads CASSPLAGGKTQYF. The CDR3 DNA is TGTGCCAGCAGTCCCTTGGCGGGGGGGAAGACCCAGTACTTC.

This clonotype was counted at least ten times. V and J are TRBV7-9 and TRBJ1-2, with D hard to call. V lost 0 bases to trimming and J lost 8 bases, with 10 bases between them. This CDR3 is 13 amino acids long. CDR1 is SEHNR, CDR2 FQNEAQ, per germline (reference sequence). CDR3 in DNA: TGTGCCAGCAGCTTAGCCACAGTCACCGGCTACACCTTC. Protein sequence: CASSLATVTGYTF.

This clonotype was counted only a few times. This rearrangement joins TRBV7-2 to TRBJ1-2; 9 nucleotides line up with TRBD1. This CDR3 spans 16 amino acids. CDR1 and CDR2 (germline): SGHTA, FQGNSA. With 8 bases clipped from V and 4 bases from J, the junction kept 14 bases outside the gene matches. Here the CDR3 reads CASSPPGTGYSYGYTF. The CDR3 bases are TGTGCCAGCTCCCCCCCCGGGACAGGGTATAGCTATGGCTACACCTTC.

The chain uses TRBV5-5 and TRBJ1-2; a weak D match, TRBD1 (6 bases). The germline V gene encodes CDR1 SGHKS and CDR2 YYEKEE (reference sequence). V was shortened by 4 bases and J by 1 base, with 14 bases between the two germline ends. CDR3 length: 15 residues. The DNA for the CDR3 is TGTGCCAGCAGCCCTGGGACATCAAATAACTATGGCTACACCTTC. As protein: CASSPGTSNNYGYTF.

This clonotype occurred many times. This chain connects TRBV27 to TRBJ1-2; tentative D call: TRBD1 (5 bases). The CDR3 is made up of 15 amino acids. Germline V lookup: CDR1 MNHEY, CDR2 SMNVEV (reference sequence). Between the trimmed V and J ends, which lost 1 base and 1 base, there was a span of 10 bases. The CDR3 spells CASSLFRGINYGYTF. In DNA form, the CDR3 reads TGTGCCAGCAGTTTATTTCGGGGCATTAACTATGGCTACACCTTC.

This clonotype was found many times. J is TRBJ2-3 and V is TRBV20-1, with 11 bases that match TRBD2. This CDR3 region has 15 residues. The ends lost 5 bases at V and 2 bases at J; junction bases unmatched: 6. CDR1 is DFQATT and CDR2 is SNEGSKA in the germline V gene (reference sequence). The CDR3 reads CSADMTSGATDTQYF. The CDR3 DNA sequence: TGCAGTGCTGATATGACTAGCGGGGCCACAGATACGCAGTATTTT.

The J gene is TRBJ2-5, the V gene TRBV7-9; 8 bases map to TRBD2. V shed 5 bases and J 5 bases; nucleotides not matched to a gene: 10. Germline lookup yields CDR1 SEHNR and CDR2 FQNEAQ (reference sequence). This CDR3 is 15 amino acids long. This chain's CDR3 is CASSPAATGGETQYF. The CDR3 DNA sequence: TGTGCCAGCAGCCCTGCGGCAACGGGGGGGGAGACCCAGTACTTC.

The chain employs TRBV5-6 and TRBJ1-1; tentative D call: TRBD1 (5 bases). This CDR3 is built from 14 residues. The V and J ends lost 5 bases and 3 bases respectively, with 14 bases between them. Germline CDR1 reads SGHDT; CDR2 reads YYEEEE. The CDR3 loop is CASSPGFWDTEAFF. For the CDR3, the DNA is TGTGCCAGCAGTCCAGGGTTCTGGGACACTGAAGCTTTCTTT.

The rearrangement links TRBV7-9 to TRBJ1-1, with TRBD1 matching over 7 bases. The trim removed 3 bases at V and 6 bases at J, leaving 4 bases unmatched. Germline CDR1 and CDR2: SEHNR and FQNEAQ (reference sequence). This CDR3 spans 13 amino acids. The CDR3 spells CASSLTGRPEAFF. The CDR3 DNA sequence: TGTGCCAGCAGCTTGACAGGGAGACCTGAAGCTTTCTTT.

This clonotype was seen a handful of times. The chain combines TRBV12-3 or TRBV12-4 with TRBJ2-3; 8 bases match TRBD2. Germline trimming cut 3 bases from V and 0 bases from J; bases unmatched to any gene: 8. The CDR3 extends over 17 amino acids. The CDR3 DNA sequence: TGTGCCAGCAGTTTCCGGACTAGCAAGGGGAGCACAGATACGCAGTATTTT. It codes for CASSFRTSKGSTDTQYF.

This clonotype was counted between two and nine times. V and J are TRBV11-2 and TRBJ2-3; 13 nucleotides align to TRBD2. The ends lost 4 bases at V and 1 base at J; junction bases unmatched: 5. The germline gives CDR1 SGHAT, CDR2 FQNNGV. The CDR3 spans 17 residues. The CDR3 loop is CASSSRLAGGGTDTQYF. CDR3 in DNA: TGTGCCAGCAGCTCCCGACTAGCGGGGGGCGGCACAGATACGCAGTATTTT.